This T cell receptor beta chain appears in the sequencing data of a study of blood T cell repertoires in COVID-19. Study-wide context: Nucleic acid was either cDNA or gDNA, and it came from T cells, B-cell-depleted T cells, or PBMCs.

The table came from immunoSEQ multiplex PCR; TCRdb's copy has only in-frame clones and leaves some out. In the table there are about 280,000 clones, 85% of which are singletons. Recovery among Cohort 3 donors was established by two negative PCRs, clearance, or symptom resolution. Germline-derived CDR1 and CDR2 are LGHDT and YNNKEL (reference sequence). The trim removed 3 bases at V and 7 bases at J, leaving 5 bases unmatched. The CDR3 covers 13 residues. The chain has TRBV3-1 (or the pseudogene TRBV3-2) and TRBJ2-5; 7 bases are a match to TRBD2. This sequence originates from a woman in her fifties or sixties who had recovered from COVID-19. The sample was PBMCs or T cells enriched from blood (not recorded which). DNA for the CDR3: TGTGCCAGCAGCCAGTCCGGGGAGGGGACCCAGTACTTC. It is translated as CASSQSGEGTQYF.